The TCR beta chain described here comes from a study of T cells in Graves' hyperthyroidism and ophthalmopathy. It was considered stable Graves' hyperthyroidism when ophthalmopathy did not progress within 18 months. Uncontrolled infection, other autoimmune disease, pregnancy or lactation led to exclusion. Trimming cost V 1 base and J 6 bases, with 13 bases left between them. CDR3 size: 14 residues. Germline CDR1 is LNHDA and CDR2 is SQIVND (reference sequence). RNA transcripts yielded amplified TCR beta CDR3 regions. TCR CDR3 underwent first-round RT-PCR with the HTBI primer set. From the multiplex PCR reads, TCRdb called clonotypes with MiXCR, one entry per CDR3 protein. The sample gives around 420,000 distinct CDR3 sequences, approximately 14% of which show up once; about 5% is in the top ten. With regard to this clonotype: Its cognate antigen is unknown.

Points from the study as a whole: In the analysis, a 13 V-J model separated ophthalmopathy from stable hyperthyroidism.

Sequenced input: blood. The receptor comes from a woman between 18 and 29 years old with Graves' hyperthyroidism. The rearrangement uses TRBV19 and TRBJ2-7, with D tentatively TRBD2 (5 bases). The CDR3 loop is CASSIGTEAGEQYF. In DNA, the CDR3 is TGTGCCAGTAGTATAGGAACGGAGGCCGGCGAGCAGTACTTC.